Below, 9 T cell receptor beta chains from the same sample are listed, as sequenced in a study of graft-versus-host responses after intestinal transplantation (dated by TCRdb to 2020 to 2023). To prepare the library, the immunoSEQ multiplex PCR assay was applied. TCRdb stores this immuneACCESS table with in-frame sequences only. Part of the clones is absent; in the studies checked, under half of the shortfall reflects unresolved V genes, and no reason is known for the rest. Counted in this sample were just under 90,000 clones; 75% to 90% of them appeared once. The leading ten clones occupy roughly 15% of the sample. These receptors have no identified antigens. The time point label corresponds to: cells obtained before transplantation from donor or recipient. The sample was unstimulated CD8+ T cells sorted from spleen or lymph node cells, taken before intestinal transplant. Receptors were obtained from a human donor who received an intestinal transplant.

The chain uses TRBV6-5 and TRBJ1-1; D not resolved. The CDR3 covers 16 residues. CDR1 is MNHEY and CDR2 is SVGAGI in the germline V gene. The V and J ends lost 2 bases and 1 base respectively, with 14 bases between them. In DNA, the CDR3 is TGTGCCAGCAGTTACCGGACCTCATGGGGGAACACTGAAGCTTTCTTT. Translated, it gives CASSYRTSWGNTEAFF.

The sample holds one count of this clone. This CDR3 reads CASRHRGVRKQFF. Here the CDR3 DNA reads TGTGCCAGTAGACACCGGGGTGTTCGGAAGCAGTTCTTC. The chain links TRBV19 to TRBJ2-1; maybe TRBD2 (5 bases). Germline CDR1 and CDR2: LNHDA and SQIVND (reference sequence). The V and J ends lost 6 bases and 11 bases respectively, with 17 bases between them. This CDR3 has 13 amino acids.

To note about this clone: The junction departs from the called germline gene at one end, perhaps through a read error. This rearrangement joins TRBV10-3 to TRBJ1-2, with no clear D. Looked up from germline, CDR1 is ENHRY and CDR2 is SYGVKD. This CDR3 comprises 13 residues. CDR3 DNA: TGTGCCAGCAGTCGAGAGTTTCACTATGGCTACACCTTC. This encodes CASSREFHYGYTF.

The CDR3 DNA is TGTGCCAGCAGCTTAGCGGCGGGTTACGAGCAGTACTTC. It encodes CASSLAAGYEQYF. The rearrangement links TRBV11-1 to TRBJ2-7; tentatively, D is TRBD2 (5 bases). This CDR3 comprises 13 residues. Germline CDR1 reads SGHAT; CDR2 reads FQDESV (reference sequence). Trimming cost V 0 bases and J 4 bases, with 7 bases left between them.

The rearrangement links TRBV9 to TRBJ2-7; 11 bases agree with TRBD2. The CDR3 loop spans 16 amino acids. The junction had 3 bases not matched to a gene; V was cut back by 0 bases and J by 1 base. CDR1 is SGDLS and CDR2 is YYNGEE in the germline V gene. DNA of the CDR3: TGTGCCAGCAGCGTAGATGCTAGCGGGGGGTCCTACGAGCAGTACTTC. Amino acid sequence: CASSVDASGGSYEQYF.

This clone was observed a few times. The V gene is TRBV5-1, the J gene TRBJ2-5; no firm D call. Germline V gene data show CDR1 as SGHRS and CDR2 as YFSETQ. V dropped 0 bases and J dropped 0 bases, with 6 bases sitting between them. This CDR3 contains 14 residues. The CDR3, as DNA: TGCGCCAGCAGCTTGGGCAGGTACCAAGAGACCCAGTACTTC. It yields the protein CASSLGRYQETQYF.

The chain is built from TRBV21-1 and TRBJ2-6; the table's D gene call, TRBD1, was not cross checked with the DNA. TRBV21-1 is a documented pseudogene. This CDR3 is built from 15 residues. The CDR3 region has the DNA TGTGCCAGCAGCAGGGACAGGGCTGGGGCCAACGTCCTGACTTTC. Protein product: CASSRDRAGANVLTF.

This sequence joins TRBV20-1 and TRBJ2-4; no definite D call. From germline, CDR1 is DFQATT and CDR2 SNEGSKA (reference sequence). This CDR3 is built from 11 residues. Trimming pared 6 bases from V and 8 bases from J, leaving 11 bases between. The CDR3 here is CSASGWDIQYF. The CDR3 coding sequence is TGCAGTGCGTCCGGTTGGGACATTCAGTACTTC.

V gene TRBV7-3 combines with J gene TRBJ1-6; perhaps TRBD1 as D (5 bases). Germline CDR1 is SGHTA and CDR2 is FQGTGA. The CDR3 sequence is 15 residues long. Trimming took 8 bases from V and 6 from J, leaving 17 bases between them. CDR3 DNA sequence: TGTGCCAGCCAATTGCACGAGGGGCCTAATTCACCCCTCCACTTT. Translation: CASQLHEGPNSPLHF. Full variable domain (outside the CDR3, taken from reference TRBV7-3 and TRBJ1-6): GAGVSQTPSNKVTEKGKYVELRCDPISGHTALYWYRQSLGQGPEFLIYFQGTGAADDSGLPNDRFFAVRPEGSVSTLKIQRTERGDSAVYLCASQLHEGPNSPLHFGNGTRLTVT.